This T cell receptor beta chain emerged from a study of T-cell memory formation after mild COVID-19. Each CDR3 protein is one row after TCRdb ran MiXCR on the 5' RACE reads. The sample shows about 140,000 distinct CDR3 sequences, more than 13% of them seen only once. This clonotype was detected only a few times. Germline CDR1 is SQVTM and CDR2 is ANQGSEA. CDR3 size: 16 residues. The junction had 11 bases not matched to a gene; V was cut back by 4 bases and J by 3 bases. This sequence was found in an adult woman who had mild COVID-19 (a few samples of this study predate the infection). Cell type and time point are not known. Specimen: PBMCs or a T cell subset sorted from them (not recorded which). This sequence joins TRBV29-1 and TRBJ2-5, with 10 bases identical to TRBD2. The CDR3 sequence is CSVVTVGLAGEETQYF. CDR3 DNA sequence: TGCAGCGTTGTTACCGTTGGGCTAGCGGGGGAAGAGACCCAGTACTTC.